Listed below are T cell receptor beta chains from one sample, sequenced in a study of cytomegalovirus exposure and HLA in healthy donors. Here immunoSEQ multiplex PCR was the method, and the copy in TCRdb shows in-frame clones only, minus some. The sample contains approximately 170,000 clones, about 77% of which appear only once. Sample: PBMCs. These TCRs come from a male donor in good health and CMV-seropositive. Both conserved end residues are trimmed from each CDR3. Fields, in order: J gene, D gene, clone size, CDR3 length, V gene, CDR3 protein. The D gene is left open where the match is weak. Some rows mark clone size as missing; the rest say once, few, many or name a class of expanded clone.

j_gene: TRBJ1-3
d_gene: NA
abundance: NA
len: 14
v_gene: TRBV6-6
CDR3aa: ASSYGTREAGNTIY

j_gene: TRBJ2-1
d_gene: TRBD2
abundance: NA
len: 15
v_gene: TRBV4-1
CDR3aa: ASSLRTSGVSYNEQF

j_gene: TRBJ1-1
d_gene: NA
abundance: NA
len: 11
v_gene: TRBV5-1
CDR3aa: ASSATANTEAF

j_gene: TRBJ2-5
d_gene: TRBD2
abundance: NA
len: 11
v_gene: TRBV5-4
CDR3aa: ASTPTSEETQY

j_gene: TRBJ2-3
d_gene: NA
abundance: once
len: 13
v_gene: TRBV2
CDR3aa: ASSTDRGAAATQY

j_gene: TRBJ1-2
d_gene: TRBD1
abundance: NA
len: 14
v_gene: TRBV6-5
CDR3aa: ASSYYRDRGRSGYT

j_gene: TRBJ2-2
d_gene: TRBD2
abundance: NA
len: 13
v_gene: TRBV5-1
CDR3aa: ASRSLAGDTGELF

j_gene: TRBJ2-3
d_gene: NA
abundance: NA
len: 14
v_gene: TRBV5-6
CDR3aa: ASSGAGLQLTDTQY

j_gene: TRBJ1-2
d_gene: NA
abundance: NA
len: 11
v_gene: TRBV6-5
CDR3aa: ASSYGAAKGYT

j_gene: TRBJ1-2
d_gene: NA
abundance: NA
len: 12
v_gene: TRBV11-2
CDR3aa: ASSPPGEGRGYT

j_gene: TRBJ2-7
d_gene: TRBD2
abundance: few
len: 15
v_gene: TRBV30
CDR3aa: AWSPLPSGGVVDEQY

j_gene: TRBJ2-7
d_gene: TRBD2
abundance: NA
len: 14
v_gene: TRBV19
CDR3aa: ASSIGTSGAPYEQY

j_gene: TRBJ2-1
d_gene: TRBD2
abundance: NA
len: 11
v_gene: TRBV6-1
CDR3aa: AIQAGDYNEQF

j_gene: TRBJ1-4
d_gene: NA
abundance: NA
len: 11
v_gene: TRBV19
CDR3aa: ASTTGYREKLF

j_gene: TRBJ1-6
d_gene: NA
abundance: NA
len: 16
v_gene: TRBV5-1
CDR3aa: ASSLDPTGLIKNSPLH

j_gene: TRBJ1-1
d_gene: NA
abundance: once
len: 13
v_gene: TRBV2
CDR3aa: ASSEIWPMNTEAF

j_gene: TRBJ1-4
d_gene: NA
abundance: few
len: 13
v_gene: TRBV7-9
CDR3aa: ASSLEGGEGEKLF

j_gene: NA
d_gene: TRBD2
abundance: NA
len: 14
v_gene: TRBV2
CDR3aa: ASSDKWASGGYEQY

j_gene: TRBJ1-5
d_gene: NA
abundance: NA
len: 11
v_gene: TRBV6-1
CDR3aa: ASSGDRNQPQH

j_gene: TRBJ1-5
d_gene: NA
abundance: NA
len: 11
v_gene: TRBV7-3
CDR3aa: ASSLTPGQPQH

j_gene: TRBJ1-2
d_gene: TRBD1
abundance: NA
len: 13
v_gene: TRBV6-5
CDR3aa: ASSYGTGVGYGYT

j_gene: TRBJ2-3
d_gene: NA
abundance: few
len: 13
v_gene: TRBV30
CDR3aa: ASHGGGRGTDTQY

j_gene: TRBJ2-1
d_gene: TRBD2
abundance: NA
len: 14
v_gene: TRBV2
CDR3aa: ASRGAGGTSYNEQF

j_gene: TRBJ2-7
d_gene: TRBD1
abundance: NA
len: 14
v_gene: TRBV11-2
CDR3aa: ASSWTTGGSSYEQY

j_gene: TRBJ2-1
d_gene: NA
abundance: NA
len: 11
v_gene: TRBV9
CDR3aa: ASSVSADNEQF

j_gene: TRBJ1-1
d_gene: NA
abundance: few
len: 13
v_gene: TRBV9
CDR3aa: ASSVDRGGRTEAF

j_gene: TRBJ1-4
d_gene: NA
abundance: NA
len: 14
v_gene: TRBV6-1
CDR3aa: ASSEFMGAPNEKLF

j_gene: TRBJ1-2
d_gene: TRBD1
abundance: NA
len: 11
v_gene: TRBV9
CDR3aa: ASTRGQGGGYT

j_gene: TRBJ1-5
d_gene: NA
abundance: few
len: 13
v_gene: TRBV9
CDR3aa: ASSEQGDSNQPQH

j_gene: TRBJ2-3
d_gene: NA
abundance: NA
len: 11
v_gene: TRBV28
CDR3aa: ASRSLFGDTQY

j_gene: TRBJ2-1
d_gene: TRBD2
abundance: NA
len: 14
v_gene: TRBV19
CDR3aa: ASSRGGLAGGNEQF

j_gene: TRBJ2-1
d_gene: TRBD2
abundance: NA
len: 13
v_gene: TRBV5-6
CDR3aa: ASAAGLAGINEQF

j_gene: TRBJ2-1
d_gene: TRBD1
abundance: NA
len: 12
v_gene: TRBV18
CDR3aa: ASSRQGGYNEQF